Each of the 16 T cell receptor beta chains below was sequenced from the same sample in a study of lung T cells in sarcoidosis with Löfgren's syndrome. TCRdb recomputed calls from the reads with MiXCR, one row per CDR3 protein. The repertoire includes more than 50,000 distinct CDR3 sequences, 21% of them detected once, and 2.3% sits in the top ten. The sample comprised CD4+ T cells from PBMCs. These receptors originate from a human donor with sarcoidosis (Löfgren's syndrome or another form), or a control subject (not recorded which).

A few counts support this clonotype. The J gene is TRBJ1-2, the V gene TRBV20-1; D remains unclear. The CDR3 totals 14 residues. The germline CDR1 and CDR2 sequences are DFQATT and SNEGSKA (reference sequence). Between the trimmed V and J ends, which lost 3 bases and 1 base, there was a span of 12 bases. CDR3 bases: TGCAGTGCTAGGGAGACCCGGGATAACTATGGCTACACCTTC. It codes for CSARETRDNYGYTF.

This clonotype was found many times. This chain uses TRBV7-3 with TRBJ1-5, with D tentatively TRBD1 (5 bases). Per the germline V gene, CDR1 is SGHTA and CDR2 is FQGTGA. Trimming left V 6 bases short and J 5 bases short, with 14 bases between. There are 14 residues in the CDR3. CDR3 protein: CASSIDSRHQPQHF. In DNA, the CDR3 is TGTGCCAGCAGTATCGACAGTCGGCATCAGCCCCAGCATTTT.

This clonotype was found a few times. This chain connects TRBV7-3 to TRBJ1-1; D is undetermined. CDR1 is SGHTA, CDR2 FQGTGA, per germline. The germline V and J ends were trimmed by 3 bases and 3 bases, with 8 bases remaining between them. This CDR3 contains 13 residues. This CDR3 reads CASSFNRDTEAFF. CDR3 nucleotide sequence: TGTGCCAGCAGCTTTAACCGGGACACTGAAGCTTTCTTT.

This rearrangement joins TRBV7-9 to TRBJ2-5; 15 nucleotides agree with TRBD2. V lost 4 bases, J lost 7 bases, and 4 bases stayed unmatched. CDR1 is SEHNR, CDR2 FQNEAQ, per germline (reference sequence). CDR3 size: 15 residues. The CDR3 nucleotides read TGTGCCAGCAGCTCTGGACTAGCGGGGGGGCTGACCCAGTACTTC. As protein: CASSSGLAGGLTQYF.

The sample holds many counts of this clonotype. This sequence joins TRBV6-1 and TRBJ1-3; 7 bases fit TRBD1. J was trimmed by 1 base and V by 5 bases; bases with no gene match: 2. The CDR3 is made up of 14 amino acids. Germline V lookup: CDR1 MNHNS, CDR2 SASEGT. This CDR3 is CASSRQGSGNTIYF. CDR3 coding DNA: TGTGCCAGCAGTCGACAGGGTTCTGGAAACACCATATATTTT.

This clonotype was found many times. The V gene is TRBV5-4, the J gene TRBJ1-1; TRBD1 matches at 9 bases. The CDR3 loop spans 16 amino acids. Germline CDR1 reads SGHNT; CDR2 reads YYREEE (reference sequence). With V trimmed by 4 bases and J by 0 bases, 7 bases remained unmatched. The CDR3: CASSRPRTGVNTEAFF. The CDR3 DNA is TGTGCCAGCAGCCGACCTCGGACAGGGGTGAACACTGAAGCTTTCTTT.

In its sample, this clonotype was seen many times. This rearrangement joins TRBV4-1 to TRBJ1-5; tentatively, D is TRBD1 (5 bases). Germline CDR1 and CDR2: MGHRA and YSYEKL. The CDR3 covers 16 residues. Trimming pared 1 base from V and 13 bases from J, leaving 23 bases between. The CDR3 DNA sequence: TGCGCCAGCAGCCAAGTACTCCGGGACCCCAAAGGCGGACAGCATTTT. As protein: CASSQVLRDPKGGQHF.

This clonotype has ten or more counts. The chain links TRBV20-1 to TRBJ2-5, with 7 bases identical to TRBD2. Germline V CDR1 and CDR2: DFQATT, SNEGSKA (reference sequence). The CDR3 covers 12 residues. CDR3 amino acids: CRVTSSGGTQYF. In DNA, the CDR3 is TGCAGGGTGACTAGCTCAGGAGGGACCCAGTACTTC.

This clonotype was observed many times. The chain uses TRBV20-1 and TRBJ1-3; the match to TRBD1 covers 8 bases. The CDR3 sequence is 15 residues long. V shed 1 base, J shed 3 bases, and the junction held 5 bases outside the gene matches. CDR1 and CDR2 (germline): DFQATT, SNEGSKA (reference sequence). The CDR3: CSARVRQGFGNTIYF. The CDR3 DNA reads TGCAGTGCTAGAGTGAGACAGGGGTTTGGAAACACCATATATTTT.

This clonotype was picked up many times. The CDR3 loop is CASSRTSNNSPLHF. The CDR3 bases are TGTGCCAGCAGTAGGACATCTAATAATTCACCCCTCCACTTT. The chain joins TRBV6-1 to TRBJ1-6, with D maybe TRBD1 (5 bases). Deletions cut 5 bases from V and 5 bases from J, with 10 bases between. Per the germline V gene, CDR1 is MNHNS and CDR2 is SASEGT. The CDR3 sequence is 14 residues long.

This clonotype appeared many times. V gene TRBV10-3 combines with J gene TRBJ1-2; 9 bases are shared with TRBD1. Germline-derived CDR1 and CDR2 are ENHRY and SYGVKD. After removal of 4 bases from V and 3 bases from J, the junction contained 9 bases not matched to a gene. CDR3 size: 16 residues. CDR3 nucleotide sequence: TGTGCCATCAGTGCCGGCGGACAGGGGATGGACTATGGCTACACCTTC. Its protein product is CAISAGGQGMDYGYTF.

The chain combines TRBV10-3 with TRBJ2-1; tentative D call: TRBD1 (6 bases). The CDR3 length is 12 residues. Germline V gene lookup returns CDR1 ENHRY and CDR2 SYGVKD. The V end was cut by 9 bases, the J end by 5 bases, with 11 bases between. The DNA for the CDR3 is TGTGCCATTCAGAAGGGGGACAATGAGCAGTTCTTC. Protein sequence: CAIQKGDNEQFF.

This clonotype came up once. The chain combines TRBV7-9 with TRBJ2-1; D might be TRBD2 (6 bases). The length of the CDR3 is 15 residues. With 5 bases removed from V and 6 bases from J, the gap between germline ends came to 17 bases. Germline V gene sequence: CDR1 SEHNR, CDR2 FQNEAQ (reference sequence). The CDR3 bases are TGTGCCAGCAGCCCTCGCGGAGGGGACCGCAATGAGCAGTTCTTC. Protein product: CASSPRGGDRNEQFF.

This clonotype showed up many times. The chain couples TRBV20-1 to TRBJ2-7, with D perhaps being TRBD1 or TRBD2 (5 bases each). Germline loops: CDR1 DFQATT, CDR2 SNEGSKA (reference sequence). Trimming stripped 6 bases from V and 0 bases from J, with 18 bases between. The CDR3 contains 15 residues. CDR3 nucleotides: TGCAGTGCAAGTTCCGGGACCAGGAGCTCCTACGAGCAGTACTTC. Amino acid sequence: CSASSGTRSSYEQYF.

The sample holds a few counts of this clonotype. The J gene is TRBJ2-4, the V gene TRBV7-9; 8 bases agree with TRBD1. Germline trimming cut 2 bases from V and 7 bases from J; bases unmatched to any gene: 7. The CDR3 has 15 residues. Germline assignment: CDR1 SEHNR and CDR2 FQNEAQ (reference sequence). The CDR3 nucleotides are TGTGCCAGCAGCTTATGGACAGGGTGGGGCAACATTCAGTACTTC. It encodes CASSLWTGWGNIQYF.

In this sample, this clonotype turned up many times. This sequence joins TRBV6-1 and TRBJ2-7; 9 bases map to TRBD1. The CDR3 has 14 amino acids. V lost 6 bases, J lost 4 bases, and 7 bases stayed unmatched. Germline V gives CDR1 MNHNS, CDR2 SASEGT. CDR3 in amino acids: CASRRTGAPYEQYF. The CDR3 nucleotides are TGTGCCAGCAGAAGGACAGGGGCCCCTTACGAGCAGTACTTC.